The 27 T cell receptor beta chains below were found in one sample sequenced in a study of breast tumors, draining lymph nodes, adjacent tissues. Breast cancer patients provided tissue from their axillary draining lymph nodes. In TCRdb, the multiplex PCR reads were re-called with MiXCR into one record per CDR3 protein. The profile shows approximately 180,000 distinct CDR3 sequences, around a third of them singletons. Sequencing was done on a sample of axillary lymph node tissue. These TCRs come from a female donor with breast cancer. Some clones in this sample may be carry-over from other donors' samples.

This clonotype was recorded only once. At one boundary the junction diverges from the germline segment, which might be a read error. CDR3 in DNA: TGTGCCAGCGGCCAAGGGGCTCTATCCTCCACTAGCACAGATACGCAGTATTTT. Its translation: CASGQGALSSTSTDTQYF. The rearrangement uses TRBV3-1 and TRBJ2-3; weak D call: TRBD1 (5 bases). Germline-derived CDR1 and CDR2 are LGHDT and YNNKEL (reference sequence). The CDR3 consists of 18 residues.

A word on this clonotype: Just one base apart from a much larger clone, this may be a read error. This chain links TRBV30 with TRBJ1-2; 7 positions match TRBD1. The CDR3 length is 11 residues. The V and J ends lost 5 bases and 12 bases, in that order; junction bases with no gene match: 9. CDR1 and CDR2 (germline): GTSNPN, SVGIG (reference sequence). The CDR3 spells CAWGMDRLNTF. DNA of the CDR3: TGTGCCTGGGGTATGGACAGGCTAAACACCTTC.

This clonotype was seen many times. The rearrangement uses TRBV3-1 and TRBJ2-2, with D unclear. Trimming cost V 5 bases and J 2 bases, with 9 bases left between them. Germline V lookup: CDR1 LGHDT, CDR2 YNNKEL (reference sequence). The CDR3 covers 14 residues. DNA of the CDR3: TGTGCCAGCAGCGCCCTACTTAACACCGGGGAGCTGTTTTTT. It codes for CASSALLNTGELFF.

Points on this clonotype: One end of the junction varies from germline; a read error may be responsible. The gene calls are TRBV5-8 and TRBJ2-1; D not certain. This CDR3 is built from 12 residues. The germline CDR1 and CDR2 sequences are SGHTS and YDEGEE. DNA for the CDR3: TGTGCCAGCAGCTTGCGTTACACTGAGCAGTTCTTC. It encodes CASSLRYTEQFF.

As for this clonotype: This may arise from a read error, as a much more abundant clone is one base away. The chain employs TRBV6-2 or TRBV6-3 and TRBJ2-3; 7 nucleotides agree with TRBD1. Germline V lookup: CDR1 MNHEY, CDR2 SVGEGT. The CDR3 is 20 amino acids. The CDR3 reads CAGSYNVVSTGWTLVDTQYF. CDR3 bases: TGTGCCGGCAGTTATAATGTCGTATCGACAGGGTGGACGCTTGTGGATACGCAGTATTTT.

The chain recombines TRBV24-1 with TRBJ1-1; D is unclear. Trimming took 5 bases from V and 8 from J, leaving 8 bases between them. The CDR3 is 11 residues long. The germline CDR1 and CDR2 sequences are KGHDR and SFDVKD. The CDR3 region has the DNA TGTGCCACCAGTGCGGGAGGGGAAGCTTTCTTT. Residues: CATSAGGEAFF.

This chain joins TRBV11-2 and TRBJ2-7, with 9 bases matching TRBD2. The CDR3 is 16 residues long. V lost 2 bases, J lost 4 bases, and 9 bases stayed unmatched. Germline CDR1 and CDR2: SGHAT and FQNNGV. CDR3 in amino acids: CASSLPASGIFYEQYF. The DNA of the CDR3 is TGTGCCAGCAGCTTACCCGCTAGCGGGATCTTTTACGAGCAGTACTTC.

The V call is TRBV20-1, the J call TRBJ2-3; 10 bases agree with TRBD2. The CDR3 length is 13 residues. Trimming removed 3 bases from V and 5 bases from J; junction bases left unmatched: 2. CDR1 is DFQATT and CDR2 is SNEGSKA in the germline V gene (reference sequence). CDR3 sequence (DNA): TGCAGTGCTAGTAGCGGGGGGAGAGATACGCAGTATTTT. This codes for CSASSGGRDTQYF.

Points on this clonotype: One end of the junction varies from germline; a read error may be responsible. V is TRBV24-1 and J is TRBJ2-2; 11 bases map to TRBD1. CDR3 length: 14 amino acids. The V gene's germline CDR1 is KGHDR and CDR2 SFDVKD. This CDR3 is CAAGGTGGTGELLF. The CDR3 DNA is TGTGCCGCCGGGGGGACAGGGGGGACCGGGGAGCTGCTTTTT.

This clonotype showed up many times. The rearrangement joins TRBV12-3 or TRBV12-4 to TRBJ2-3; D unresolved. The CDR3 has 11 amino acids. The ends were cut back, 4 bases at V and 6 bases at J, with 5 bases in the middle. The CDR3 nucleotides are TGTGCCAGCAGTTCCCGGGATACGCAGTATTTT. Its translation is CASSSRDTQYF.

This clonotype was detected only once. Possible read error: a much larger clone is one base away. The chain has TRBV7-9 and TRBJ2-3; 11 bases line up with TRBD1. The CDR3 totals 16 residues. Germline V gene lookup returns CDR1 SEHNR and CDR2 FQNEAQ (reference sequence). The CDR3 protein is CASRRGGQGAADRQYF. The CDR3 DNA sequence: TGTGCCAGCAGACGAGGCGGACAGGGGGCGGCGGATAGGCAGTATTTT.

To note about this clonotype: At one end the junction does not follow the germline gene, possibly because of a read error. This rearrangement joins TRBV15 to TRBJ1-4, with a possible D match to TRBD1 (5 bases). Germline V gives CDR1 LNHNV, CDR2 YYDKDF (reference sequence). The CDR3 runs to 15 residues. The CDR3 protein is CATSRGGGVTGKAVF. The CDR3 DNA reads TGTGCCACCAGCAGAGGAGGAGGGGTGACGGGAAAAGCTGTTTTT. Looking up the rest from reference TRBV15 and TRBJ1-4 gives the full variable domain: DAMVIQNPRYQVTQFGKPVTLSCSQTLNHNVMYWYQQKSSQAPKLLFHYYDKDFNNEADTPDNFQSRRPNTSFCFLDIRSPGLGDTAMYLCATSRGGGVTGKAVFGSGTQLSVL.

In its sample, this clonotype was seen many times. The chain recombines TRBV6-5 with TRBJ2-7; D is perhaps TRBD1 (5 bases). Germline V lookup: CDR1 MNHEY, CDR2 SVGAGI. The CDR3 is 14 residues long. Between the trimmed V and J ends, which lost 3 bases and 2 bases, there was a span of 11 bases. The CDR3, as DNA: TGTGCCAGCAGTTATGGCGACAGCCCCTACGAGCAGTACTTC. Residues: CASSYGDSPYEQYF.

This clonotype has at least ten counts. The gene calls are TRBV14 and TRBJ2-7; no clear D gene. The V gene lost 0 bases and the J gene lost 0 bases, with 18 bases spanning the gap. The CDR3 has 18 amino acids. Germline V gene sequence: CDR1 SGHDN, CDR2 FVKESK. The CDR3: CASSQDPAVGPSSYEQYF. The CDR3 DNA follows: TGTGCCAGCAGCCAAGATCCCGCGGTAGGGCCGAGCTCCTACGAGCAGTACTTC.

This clonotype was found many times. The CDR3 reads CAISEWGGASTDTQYF. The CDR3 region has the DNA TGTGCCATCAGTGAGTGGGGAGGGGCCAGCACAGATACGCAGTATTTT. V and J are TRBV10-3 and TRBJ2-3; TRBD2 matches 7 bases. Looked up from germline, CDR1 is ENHRY and CDR2 is SYGVKD. This CDR3 is 16 amino acids long. V shed 1 base and J 0 bases; nucleotides not matched to a gene: 4.

A remark on this clonotype: A much bigger clone sits one base away, suggesting this may be a read error. The chain couples TRBV6-2 or TRBV6-3 to TRBJ2-1; the match to TRBD2 covers 10 bases. There are 10 residues in the CDR3. From germline, CDR1 is MNHEY and CDR2 SVGEGT. The CDR3 bases are TGTGCCAGCGGGACTAGCGAGCAGTCCTTC. Translated, it gives CASGTSEQSF.

The rearrangement uses TRBV10-3 and TRBJ2-7; D not certain. The V gene lost 0 bases and the J gene lost 3 bases, with 9 bases spanning the gap. This CDR3 has 14 amino acids. Looked up from germline, CDR1 is ENHRY and CDR2 is SYGVKD. CDR3 amino acids: CAISESIVVYEQYF. As DNA, the CDR3 is TGTGCCATCAGTGAGTCGATAGTGGTCTACGAGCAGTACTTC.

This clonotype has a count of ten or more. The chain is built from TRBV6-2 or TRBV6-3 and TRBJ1-5; weak D call: TRBD1 (6 bases). V lost 5 bases to trimming and J lost 0 bases, with 23 bases between them. The germline V gene encodes CDR1 MNHEY and CDR2 SVGEGT. This CDR3 region has 19 residues. CDR3 in amino acids: CASSQGGFRGRYSNQPQHF. CDR3 coding DNA: TGTGCCAGCAGTCAAGGGGGGTTCAGGGGCCGGTATAGCAATCAGCCCCAGCATTTT.

The chain recombines TRBV12-3 or TRBV12-4 with TRBJ2-6, with a possible D match to TRBD2 (5 bases). Trimming pared 3 bases from V and 2 bases from J, leaving 11 bases between. CDR3 size: 16 residues. CDR3 nucleotide sequence: TGTGCCAGCAGTTTCCGCCGGGGTACTGGGGCCAACGTCCTGACTTTC. This encodes CASSFRRGTGANVLTF.

This clonotype was recorded many times. The gene calls are TRBV6-5 and TRBJ2-5; 12 nucleotides agree with TRBD2. Germline V gives CDR1 MNHEY, CDR2 SVGAGI. The ends lost 0 bases at V and 2 bases at J; junction bases unmatched: 10. The CDR3 totals 19 residues. CDR3 protein: CASSYSGLAGGPPQETQYF. The CDR3 DNA reads TGTGCCAGCAGTTACTCAGGGCTAGCGGGGGGGCCCCCGCAAGAGACCCAGTACTTC.

There are many counts of this clonotype. This chain joins TRBV12-3 or TRBV12-4 and TRBJ1-2; 8 nucleotides line up with TRBD1. V gave up 2 bases and J gave up 8 bases; unmatched junction bases: 10. This CDR3 is built from 15 residues. DNA for the CDR3: TGTGCCAGCAGTTTAAGTTCCAGGGGGCTAGAAGGCTACACCTTC. This encodes CASSLSSRGLEGYTF.

The rearrangement uses TRBV6-2 or TRBV6-3 and TRBJ1-1; maybe TRBD1 (6 bases). V was clipped by 6 bases and J by 4 bases, with 21 bases between them. Germline V CDR1 and CDR2: MNHEY, SVGEGT. The length of the CDR3 is 16 residues. The CDR3 protein is CASRRGQGPRGTEAFF. The DNA of the CDR3 is TGTGCCAGCAGAAGAGGGCAGGGGCCAAGAGGCACTGAAGCTTTCTTT.

This clonotype was counted many times. The J gene is TRBJ2-3, the V gene TRBV5-6, with D tentatively TRBD1 (5 bases). The V end was cut by 0 bases, the J end by 0 bases, with 11 bases between. CDR3 size: 16 residues. Germline CDR1 and CDR2: SGHDT and YYEEEE. CDR3 coding DNA: TGTGCCAGCAGCTTGGCCCAGGGTATAAGCACAGATACGCAGTATTTT. The encoded protein is CASSLAQGISTDTQYF.

A note on this clonotype: No DNA is shown, since the ends of the CDR3 on it are uncertain; the CDR3 is the one TCRdb lists. The gene calls are TRBV9 and TRBJ2-1; TRBD2 reflects the table's D call only, with no check against the DNA. The CDR3 adds up to 20 amino acids, both ends counted. Germline CDR1 and CDR2: SGDLS and YYNGEE. The CDR3 is CASSPGRVQYFGRGENEQFF.

This clonotype was counted between two and nine times. The rearrangement joins TRBV5-6 to TRBJ1-1; D unclear. Germline V gives CDR1 SGHDT, CDR2 YYEEEE. This CDR3 is built from 15 residues. Trimming removed 4 bases at V and 1 base at J, with 14 bases between. The DNA of the CDR3 is TGTGCCAGCAGCCCCCCCCGCAGGTCGAACACTGAAGCTTTCTTT. Translated, it gives CASSPPRRSNTEAFF.

The chain links TRBV10-3 to TRBJ2-3, with 11 positions matching TRBD1. The V segment lost 3 bases and the J segment 4 bases; nucleotides outside the gene matches: 6. Per germline, CDR1 ENHRY and CDR2 SYGVKD. The CDR3 length is 16 residues. The CDR3 DNA reads TGTGCCATCAGTGATAGGACAGGGGGCATCGCAGATACGCAGTATTTT. The encoded protein is CAISDRTGGIADTQYF.

This clonotype has a count of ten or more. A junction end diverges from the germline sequence, so it may reflect a read error. The CDR3 reads CSAIPGGQGEEKLFF. Here the CDR3 DNA reads TGCAGCGCTATCCCCGGAGGACAGGGGGAGGAAAAACTGTTTTTT. The V and J genes are TRBV20-1 and TRBJ1-4; 10 bases are a match to TRBD1. CDR1 and CDR2 from the germline V gene are DFQATT and SNEGSKA (reference sequence). The CDR3 contains 15 residues.